Described below is a single T cell receptor beta chain sequence and its context. Its antigen is unidentified. The CDR3 is 17 residues long. The germline CDR1 and CDR2 sequences are LGHNA and YNFKEQ. V gave up 0 bases and J gave up 6 bases; unmatched junction bases: 5. Libraries were prepared by immunoSEQ multiplex PCR; TCRdb keeps only in-frame clonotypes and omits some of them. The profile shows fewer than 100,000 clones, around 81% of them singletons. The data stem from a study of PD-L1 blockade in urothelial cancer. As for the study in general: Patients had undergone 0 to 3 prior chemotherapy regimens. Analyzed time points were 3 weeks (second dose) and 6 weeks after therapy began. Study observations and caveats: At the 3-week point, tumor-associated blood clones expanded more in durable-benefit patients. Patients with below-median pretreatment blood clonality survived longer.

The time point here: pretreatment peripheral blood. The chain has TRBV4-2 and TRBJ2-1; 13 bases are shared with TRBD2. The receptor was isolated from a man aged 35-49 years with urothelial cancer. Sample: PBMCs, taken around atezolizumab (anti-PD-L1) treatment. The CDR3 sequence: CASSQERGLAGRNEQFF. The DNA of the CDR3 is TGTGCCAGCAGCCAAGAAAGGGGACTAGCGGGGCGCAATGAGCAGTTCTTC.